The 8 T cell receptor beta chains given below trace back to one sample, sequenced in a study of T-cell memory formation after mild COVID-19. One entry per CDR3 protein, called by TCRdb with MiXCR from the 5' RACE reads. Among 380,000 or so distinct CDR3 sequences listed, about an eighth were seen once. The sequenced material came from PBMCs or a T cell subset sorted from them (not recorded which). The receptors originated from a man between 18 and 29 years old who had mild COVID-19 (a few samples of this study predate the infection). Cell type and time point are not known.

This clonotype appeared a few times. Just one base apart from a much larger clone, this may be a read error. The rearrangement joins TRBV6-2 or TRBV6-3 to TRBJ1-1; a weak D match, TRBD1 (6 bases). CDR3 length: 13 amino acids. Germline CDR1 and CDR2: MNHEY and SVGEGT. Trimming left V 7 bases short and J 1 base short, with 10 bases between. In DNA form, the CDR3 reads TGTGCCAGCACCGCGACAGGGAACACTGAAGCTTTCTTT. Its translation is CASTATGNTEAFF.

The rearrangement links TRBV18 to TRBJ1-6, with D perhaps TRBD1 (5 bases). The CDR3 has 14 amino acids. In germline, CDR1 is KGHSH, CDR2 LQKENI. V was clipped by 2 bases and J by 9 bases, with 11 bases between them. As DNA, the CDR3 is TGTGCCAGCTCACCATCCAGGGAAGGTTCACCCCTCCACTTT. Residues: CASSPSREGSPLHF.

The V gene is TRBV6-2 or TRBV6-3, the J gene TRBJ1-5; weak D call: TRBD1 (6 bases). The germline CDR1 and CDR2 sequences are MNHEY and SVGEGT. The V gene lost 8 bases and the J gene lost 5 bases, with 13 bases spanning the gap. The CDR3 runs to 13 residues. The CDR3 region is CASGTGRYQPQHF. The CDR3 DNA is TGTGCCAGCGGAACAGGGAGGTATCAGCCCCAGCATTTT.

The rearrangement links TRBV11-2 to TRBJ1-2, with TRBD1 matching over 8 bases. The CDR3 runs to 13 residues. Germline-derived CDR1 and CDR2 are SGHAT and FQNNGV. Trimming removed 0 bases from V and 8 bases from J; junction bases left unmatched: 2. CDR3 residues: CASSLDRGRGYTF. The CDR3 DNA sequence: TGTGCCAGCAGCTTAGACAGGGGGCGAGGCTACACCTTC. The variable domain in full, completed from reference TRBV11-2 and TRBJ1-2, reads EAGVAQSPRYKIIEKRQSVAFWCNPISGHATLYWYQQILGQGPKLLIQFQNNGVVDDSQLPKDRFSAERLKGVDSTLKIQPAKLEDSAVYLCASSLDRGRGYTFGSGTRLTVV.

V and J are TRBV5-1 and TRBJ2-7; weak D call: TRBD1 (6 bases). The CDR3 covers 14 residues. V was shortened by 4 bases and J by 6 bases, with 17 bases between the two germline ends. CDR1 is SGHRS and CDR2 is YFSETQ in the germline V gene. The CDR3 coding sequence is TGCGCCAGCAGCATGGGGGCTAGCAGGTCCGAGCAGTACGTC. Its translation: CASSMGASRSEQYV.

This clonotype was found a few times. V gene TRBV11-3 combines with J gene TRBJ1-1; D possibly corresponds to TRBD1 (5 bases). In germline, CDR1 is SGHNT, CDR2 YENEEA. The CDR3 is made up of 13 amino acids. The V end lost 5 bases, the J end lost 4 bases, and 11 bases lay between the germline ends. Here the CDR3 reads CASSTRQSTEAFF. CDR3 DNA sequence: TGTGCCAGCAGCACCCGACAGAGCACTGAAGCTTTCTTT.

CDR3 region: CASSLQPSSYEQYV. The CDR3 DNA reads as TGTGCCAGCAGCTTACAGCCGAGCTCCTACGAGCAGTACGTC. The rearrangement joins TRBV7-8 to TRBJ2-7; D is uncertain. V lost 2 bases and J 0 bases, leaving 8 bases between the germline ends. Germline V gene lookup returns CDR1 SGHVS and CDR2 FQNEAQ. The CDR3 runs to 14 residues.

The genes are TRBV12-5 and TRBJ1-3; no clear D gene. CDR1 and CDR2 (germline): LGHNT, FRNRAP. V was shortened by 0 bases and J by 4 bases, with 7 bases between the two germline ends. The CDR3 totals 14 residues. This chain's CDR3 is CASGLVPPGNTIYF. DNA for the CDR3: TGTGCTAGTGGTTTGGTACCCCCGGGAAACACCATATATTTT.